Listed here is a single T cell receptor beta chain. The data originate from a study of blood T cell repertoires in COVID-19. Study overall: Sources were T cells, B-cell-depleted T cells, or PBMCs; the material itself was cDNA or gDNA.

In the original analysis: It was from reference gene primer amplification that nucleated cell counts were estimated. TCRdb's copy holds only in-frame clones and misses some; the assay was immunoSEQ multiplex PCR. That table is the source of V, J and clone size, and D and trimming were worked out from the DNA. This sample has fewer than 40,000 clones, with over 80% found just once. The sequence was obtained from a human donor in a cohort sampled during active COVID-19. Material: peripheral blood.

This CDR3 is CASSQDFDREAFF. Written as DNA, the CDR3 is TGTGCCAGCAGCCAGGATTTTGACAGGGAAGCTTTCTTT. This rearrangement joins TRBV3-1 (or the pseudogene TRBV3-2) to TRBJ1-1; D is perhaps TRBD1 (6 bases). The CDR3 covers 13 residues. V was shortened by 3 bases and J by 8 bases, with 13 bases between the two germline ends. CDR1 and CDR2 (germline): LGHDT, YNNKEL (reference sequence).